The 5 T cell receptor beta chains reported below all come from one sample, sequenced in a study of shared clonotypes between healthy human individuals. Clones were read by immunoSEQ multiplex PCR, and TCRdb kept only the in-frame ones, dropping some. The table shows about 2.5 million clones, with 85% to 95% occurring only once. Sequencing was carried out using naive CD4+ T cells from PBMCs. Subset described: CD45RA+ positively selected. These receptors came from a man younger than 35 in good health. Some clones in this sample may be carry-over from other donors' samples.

CDR3 DNA: TGTGCCAGCCAACTTGGACTAGCGGGAGGGGATACGCAGTATTTT. Translated, it gives CASQLGLAGGDTQYF. This rearrangement joins TRBV2 to TRBJ2-3; TRBD2 agrees at 15 bases. Per germline, CDR1 SNHLY and CDR2 FYNNEI. The CDR3 consists of 15 residues. The V and J ends lost 8 bases and 6 bases, in that order; junction bases with no gene match: 6.

The chain combines TRBV9 with TRBJ1-3; maybe TRBD1 (6 bases). Germline lookup yields CDR1 SGDLS and CDR2 YYNGEE. The CDR3 consists of 16 residues. V gave up 4 bases and J gave up 4 bases, with 18 bases separating them. This CDR3 reads CASSPGTPTTGNTIYF. The CDR3 DNA follows: TGTGCCAGCAGCCCGGGGACACCTACTACCGGAAACACCATATATTTT.

V usage is TRBV29-1 and J usage is TRBJ2-1; D may be TRBD1 (6 bases). CDR1 and CDR2 from the germline V gene are SQVTM and ANQGSEA. CDR3 length equals 12 residues. The V and J ends lost 7 bases and 6 bases respectively, with 13 bases between them. The chain's CDR3 is CSAEQGSNEQFF. CDR3 sequence (DNA): TGCAGCGCAGAACAGGGTTCCAATGAGCAGTTCTTC.

The chain links TRBV7-3 to TRBJ2-1, with 13 bases lining up with TRBD2. The V gene end was trimmed by 5 bases and the J gene end by 6 bases; junction bases not matched to a gene: 7. The germline CDR1 and CDR2 sequences are SGHTA and FQGTGA. CDR3 length: 16 residues. CDR3 nucleotides: TGTGCCAGCAGCCGGAAACTAGCGGGAGGGCCCAATGAGCAGTTCTTC. It encodes CASSRKLAGGPNEQFF.

V gene TRBV10-1 combines with J gene TRBJ2-3; D is undetermined. Germline V gives CDR1 WNHNN, CDR2 SYGVQD (reference sequence). Trimming stripped 4 bases from V and 4 bases from J, with 3 bases between. This CDR3 spans 11 amino acids. CDR3: CASSGSDTQYF. DNA for the CDR3: TGCGCCAGCAGTGGTTCAGATACGCAGTATTTT.